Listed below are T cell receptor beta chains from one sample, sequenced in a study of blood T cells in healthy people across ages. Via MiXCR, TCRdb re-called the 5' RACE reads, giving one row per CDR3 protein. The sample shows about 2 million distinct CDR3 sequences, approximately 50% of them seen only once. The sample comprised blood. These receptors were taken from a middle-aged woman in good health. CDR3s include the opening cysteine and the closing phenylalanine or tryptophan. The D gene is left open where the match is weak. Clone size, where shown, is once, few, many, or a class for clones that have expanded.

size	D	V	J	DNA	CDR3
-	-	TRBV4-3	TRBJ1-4	TGCGCCAGCAGCCAAGAGTTCGGGAGGGCCCAGGAAAAACTGTTTTTT	CASSQEFGRAQEKLFF
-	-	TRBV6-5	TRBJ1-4	TGTGCCAGCAGTTACCAGGGCGCGGGAGAAAAACTGTTTTTT	CASSYQGAGEKLFF
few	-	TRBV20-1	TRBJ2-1	TGCAGTGCTAGGGGGTACTACAATGAGCAGTTCTTC	CSARGYYNEQFF
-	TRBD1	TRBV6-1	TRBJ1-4	TGTGCCAGCAGTGACATACAGGGGAGTGAAAAACTGTTTTTT	CASSDIQGSEKLFF
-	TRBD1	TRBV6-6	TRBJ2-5	TGTGCCAGCAGTTTCGGACAGGGGCGATCAGAGACCCAGTACTTC	CASSFGQGRSETQYF
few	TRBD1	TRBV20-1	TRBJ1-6	TGCAGTGCTCAACAGGGGGCCCATAATTCACCCCTCCACTTT	CSAQQGAHNSPLHF
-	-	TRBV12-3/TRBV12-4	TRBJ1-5	TGTGCCAGCGGCAGCGTTGGGAATCAGCCCCAGCATTTT	CASGSVGNQPQHF
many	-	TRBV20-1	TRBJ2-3	TGCAGTGCTAGGGTTGCGGGTACTAGCACAGATACGCAGTATTTT	CSARVAGTSTDTQYF
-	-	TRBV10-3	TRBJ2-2	TGTGCCATCAGTGAGTACAGGACCGGGGAGCTGTTTTTT	CAISEYRTGELFF
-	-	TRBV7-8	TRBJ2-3	TGTGCCAGCAGCGGCCCGGGGTCGGATCGGGGCACAGATACGCAGTATTTT	CASSGPGSDRGTDTQYF
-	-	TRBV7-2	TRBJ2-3	TGTGCCAGCAGCTTCACTAGCCGCGCAGATACGCAGTATTTT	CASSFTSRADTQYF
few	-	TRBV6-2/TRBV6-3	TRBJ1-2	TGTGCCAGCAGGAACCCTATGAACTATGGCTACACCTTC	CASRNPMNYGYTF